The 25 T cell receptor beta chains listed next were all sequenced from one sample in a study of cytomegalovirus exposure and HLA in healthy donors. With 60 Vbeta and 13 Jbeta primers, the PCR was carried out. TCRdb's table, derived via immunoSEQ multiplex PCR, lists solely in-frame clones and lacks some. The data hold 200,000 or so clones, with nearly 80% observed a single time. The sample consisted of PBMCs. These receptors were collected from a man between 18 and 35 years old in good health and CMV-seronegative.

The CDR3 sequence is CASSLDGAGGSGEQYF. The CDR3 DNA reads as TGTGCCAGCAGCTTAGATGGAGCGGGGGGTTCTGGCGAGCAGTACTTC. The gene calls are TRBV11-3 and TRBJ2-7; 9 positions agree with TRBD2. Germline lookup yields CDR1 SGHNT and CDR2 YENEEA. The CDR3 runs to 16 residues. V lost 0 bases to trimming and J lost 6 bases; unmatched junction nucleotides: 9.

This clone occurred a few times. This rearrangement joins TRBV21-1 to TRBJ2-7; the D call of TRBD1 is as the table states it, not checked on the DNA. TRBV21-1 counts as a pseudogene. CDR3 length: 14 amino acids. The CDR3 nucleotides read TGTGCCAGCATGGGGATTGACAGCTCCTACGAGCAGTACTTC. Translating gives CASMGIDSSYEQYF.

This clone came up a few times. DNA of the CDR3: TGTGCCTGGAGTGTACAAACTGGACATAGTTACACCGGGGAGCTGTTTTTT. This translates into CAWSVQTGHSYTGELFF. This chain joins TRBV30 and TRBJ2-2; D might be TRBD1 (5 bases). CDR1 is GTSNPN and CDR2 is SVGIG in the germline V gene (reference sequence). This CDR3 has 17 residues. Deletions cut 0 bases from V and 3 bases from J, with 17 bases between.

On this clone: This may be a read error: a much more frequent sequence differs by one nucleotide. V and J are TRBV2 and TRBJ1-2; weak D call: TRBD1 (6 bases). V lost 10 bases and J 4 bases, leaving 16 bases between the germline ends. Germline lookup yields CDR1 SNHLY and CDR2 FYNNEI. The CDR3 sequence is 13 residues long. CDR3: CANSGQSAYGYTF. The CDR3 DNA follows: TGTGCCAACTCTGGACAGAGTGCCTATGGCTACACCTTC.

Note on this clone: The identical CDR3 is also encoded by other nucleotide sequences in the sample. V is TRBV6-5 and J is TRBJ2-7, with D possibly TRBD2 on 6 matching bases. CDR3 length: 11 residues. The germline gives CDR1 MNHEY, CDR2 SVGAGI. With 2 bases removed from V and 7 bases from J, the gap between germline ends came to 6 bases. For the CDR3, the DNA is TGTGCCAGCAGTTACCGGGGGGAGCAGTACTTC. Its translation: CASSYRGEQYF.

The V call is TRBV19, the J call TRBJ1-5; D is unresolved. V was trimmed by 7 bases and J by 3 bases, leaving 13 bases between them. This CDR3 spans 14 amino acids. Germline assignment: CDR1 LNHDA and CDR2 SQIVND (reference sequence). The CDR3 DNA is TGTGCCAGTACCGGTGATTCCTCCAATCAGCCCCAGCATTTT. Amino acid sequence: CASTGDSSNQPQHF.

The chain couples TRBV7-3 to TRBJ2-5, with TRBD1 matching over 7 bases. V lost 5 bases and J lost 0; bases outside the gene matches: 3. The CDR3 extends over 14 amino acids. The germline V gene has CDR1 SGHTA and CDR2 FQGTGA. For the CDR3, the DNA is TGTGCCAGCAGCGCACAGGGGAACCAAGAGACCCAGTACTTC. Its protein is CASSAQGNQETQYF.

The chain joins TRBV30 to TRBJ1-5, with no clear D. This CDR3 has 13 residues. The germline V gene encodes CDR1 GTSNPN and CDR2 SVGIG (reference sequence). V lost 0 bases and J 6 bases, leaving 9 bases between the germline ends. This chain's CDR3 is CAWSVRGGQPQHF. The CDR3 coding sequence is TGTGCCTGGAGTGTACGGGGAGGTCAGCCCCAGCATTTT.

The rearrangement joins TRBV19 to TRBJ1-5; D remains ambiguous. From germline, CDR1 is LNHDA and CDR2 SQIVND (reference sequence). The V and J ends lost 4 bases and 0 bases respectively, with 7 bases between them. CDR3 length equals 14 residues. The CDR3: CASSSTFSNQPQHF. CDR3 DNA: TGTGCCAGTAGTAGCACTTTTAGCAATCAGCCCCAGCATTTT.

This sequence joins TRBV15 and TRBJ2-7; D possibly corresponds to TRBD1 (6 bases). Germline assignment: CDR1 LNHNV and CDR2 YYDKDF (reference sequence). The ends were cut back, 0 bases at V and 7 bases at J, with 16 bases in the middle. This CDR3 contains 15 residues. CDR3: CATSRDGTRRGEQYF. CDR3 bases: TGTGCCACCAGCAGAGATGGGACCCGAAGGGGGGAGCAGTACTTC.

V gene TRBV10-3 combines with J gene TRBJ1-4, with D maybe TRBD1 (6 bases). Deletions cut 0 bases from V and 6 bases from J, with 14 bases between. The V gene's germline CDR1 is ENHRY and CDR2 SYGVKD. This CDR3 comprises 16 residues. The CDR3 sequence is CAISESSGGADEKLFF. For the CDR3, the DNA is TGTGCCATCAGTGAGTCGTCGGGGGGGGCTGATGAAAAACTGTTTTTT.

Here the CDR3 DNA reads TGTGCCTGGAGTTCGTGGGGCGCGGGAGGACAGTACTTC. Its protein is CAWSSWGAGGQYF. This sequence joins TRBV30 and TRBJ2-4; 8 positions match TRBD2. The CDR3 is made up of 13 amino acids. Germline V gene sequence: CDR1 GTSNPN, CDR2 SVGIG (reference sequence). Trimming removed 2 bases from V and 13 bases from J; junction bases left unmatched: 10.

The genes are TRBV19 and TRBJ2-2; 7 nucleotides line up with TRBD1. Trimming at V came to 6 bases and at J to 2 bases, leaving 6 bases not matched to a gene. The CDR3 loop spans 15 amino acids. Germline-derived CDR1 and CDR2 are LNHDA and SQIVND (reference sequence). The CDR3 DNA reads TGTGCCAGTAGCCCGGGACAGCTTAACACCGGGGAGCTGTTTTTT. Residues: CASSPGQLNTGELFF.

CDR3: CASSYSLAGGWNEQFF. CDR3 DNA sequence: TGTGCCAGCAGTTACTCACTAGCGGGGGGTTGGAATGAGCAGTTCTTC. V gene TRBV6-5 combines with J gene TRBJ2-1, with TRBD2 matching over 12 bases. Germline CDR1 is MNHEY and CDR2 is SVGAGI. V lost 0 bases, J lost 7 bases, and 4 bases stayed unmatched. This CDR3 is built from 16 residues.

Only one count was recorded for this clone. The CDR3 region is CSVVALAANEQFF. The CDR3 nucleotides read TGCAGCGTTGTTGCGCTAGCGGCTAATGAGCAGTTCTTC. The chain combines TRBV29-1 with TRBJ2-1; 7 bases match TRBD2. Unmatched junction bases numbered 7, after V lost 4 bases and J lost 7 bases. Germline assignment: CDR1 SQVTM and CDR2 ANQGSEA. The CDR3 totals 13 residues.

The count of this clone is one. The V gene is TRBV15, the J gene TRBJ2-2; 8 nucleotides agree with TRBD1. This CDR3 comprises 15 residues. Germline CDR1 LNHNV, CDR2 YYDKDF (reference sequence). V lost 5 bases and J lost 1; bases outside the gene matches: 3. The CDR3 protein is CATSWGTGNTGELFF. In DNA, the CDR3 is TGTGCCACCAGCTGGGGGACAGGGAACACCGGGGAGCTGTTTTTT.

This chain uses TRBV5-1 with TRBJ1-2, with D perhaps TRBD1 (6 bases). V lost 0 bases and J 5 bases, leaving 11 bases between the germline ends. Germline V gene data show CDR1 as SGHRS and CDR2 as YFSETQ. The CDR3 spans 14 residues. This chain's CDR3 is CASSLDGQHYGYTF. DNA for the CDR3: TGCGCCAGCAGCTTGGACGGACAGCATTATGGCTACACCTTC.

The chain has TRBV5-3 and TRBJ2-5; 10 bases agree with TRBD2. TRBV5-3 is recorded as an ORF, its role being uncertain. CDR3 size: 15 residues. Trimming at V came to 1 base and at J to 5 bases, leaving 5 bases not matched to a gene. The CDR3 reads CARSLLAGGRETQYF. The CDR3 bases are TGTGCCAGAAGCTTGTTAGCGGGAGGACGCGAGACCCAGTACTTC.

The CDR3 is CASSLNIWGQGNTIYF. Written as DNA, the CDR3 is TGTGCCAGCAGCTTAAATATCTGGGGACAGGGAAACACCATATATTTT. The gene calls are TRBV7-9 and TRBJ1-3; 7 bases align to TRBD1. Germline CDR1 reads SEHNR; CDR2 reads FQNEAQ (reference sequence). The V segment lost 2 bases and the J segment 4 bases; nucleotides outside the gene matches: 8. The CDR3 contains 16 residues.

The V and J genes are TRBV9 and TRBJ1-6; 7 nucleotides agree with TRBD1. CDR1 and CDR2 from the germline V gene are SGDLS and YYNGEE. The J segment lost 6 bases and the V segment lost 3 bases, leaving 9 bases of the junction unmatched. The CDR3 totals 16 residues. The CDR3: CASSGDRTHPNSPLHF. In DNA form, the CDR3 reads TGTGCCAGCAGCGGGGACAGAACGCACCCTAATTCACCCCTCCACTTT.

Comments on this clone: The junction shows a germline mismatch at one end, possibly a read error. The chain carries TRBV2 and TRBJ1-4, with D unresolved. This CDR3 comprises 15 residues. Germline V gene data show CDR1 as SNHLY and CDR2 as FYNNEI. The CDR3 sequence: CDSSSLAAENEKLFF. As DNA, the CDR3 is TGTGACAGCAGTAGCCTAGCGGCTGAGAATGAAAAACTGTTTTTT. The full variable domain, with the rest looked up from reference TRBV2 and TRBJ1-4, is EPEVTQTPSHQVTQMGQEVILRCVPISNHLYFYWYRQILGQKVEFLVSFYNNEISEKSEIFDDQFSVERPDGSNFTLKIRSTKLEDSAMYFCDSSSLAAENEKLFFGSGTQLSVL.

This clone was recorded a few times. The V gene is TRBV5-5, the J gene TRBJ2-1, with D perhaps TRBD2 (6 bases). The V and J ends lost 0 bases and 7 bases respectively, with 8 bases between them. The CDR3 runs to 13 residues. CDR1 is SGHKS, CDR2 YYEKEE, per germline (reference sequence). CDR3 sequence (DNA): TGTGCCAGCAGCTTGGTGGGGAGGAATGAGCAGTTCTTC. It yields the protein CASSLVGRNEQFF.

The chain has TRBV19 and TRBJ1-2, with 12 positions matching TRBD1. The CDR3 has 14 amino acids. Trimming cost V 9 bases and J 4 bases; bases outside gene matches: 6. The germline CDR1 and CDR2 sequences are LNHDA and SQIVND (reference sequence). The CDR3 sequence: CASTGTGGLYGYTF. Here the CDR3 DNA reads TGTGCCAGCACCGGGACAGGGGGCCTCTATGGCTACACCTTC.

V and J are TRBV6-5 and TRBJ1-2; 9 bases are a match to TRBD1. The CDR3 totals 15 residues. Germline V gives CDR1 MNHEY, CDR2 SVGAGI. Trimming removed 2 bases from V and 4 bases from J; junction bases left unmatched: 5. CDR3 DNA: TGTGCCAGCAGTTACGAGGGACAGGGCGTCTATGGCTACACCTTC. It translates to CASSYEGQGVYGYTF.

The DNA for the CDR3 is TGTGCCCAGCCCGGGGGGGAGGGCCATACCGGGGAGCTGTTTTTT. It codes for CAQPGGEGHTGELFF. The chain is built from TRBV6-4 and TRBJ2-2; 8 bases align to TRBD2. Germline-derived CDR1 and CDR2 are MRHNA and SNTAGT. Trimming took 11 bases from V and 5 from J; bases not matched to a gene: 13. The CDR3 sequence is 15 residues long.